This T cell receptor beta chain derives from a study of cytomegalovirus exposure and HLA in healthy donors. Study-level information: From donors who were HLA-typed, an early data release held around 80 million unique TCRs. Study-level points and caveats: Published work reported that the classifier diagnosed cytomegalovirus status with high specificity and sensitivity.

Regarding this clone: What it binds is unknown.

Regarding donors, all were healthy bone marrow donors. From germline, CDR1 is SGHDT and CDR2 YYEEEE. Losses at the gene ends were 0 bases for V and 4 bases for J; bases not matched to a gene: 6. The CDR3 length is 15 residues. PCR primers comprised 60 Vbeta and 13 Jbeta primers. Method: immunoSEQ multiplex PCR; TCRdb's copy keeps in-frame clones and lacks some. The sample lists 70,000 to 95,000 clones; approximately 80% were seen once. The sequenced material came from PBMCs. The chain is built from TRBV5-6 and TRBJ1-1, with 7 bases identical to TRBD1. This TCR was recovered from a man aged 18 to 35 in good health and CMV-seronegative. CDR3 in DNA: TGTGCCAGCAGCTTGGGGCAGGGGGTTGGCACTGAAGCTTTCTTT. Its translation is CASSLGQGVGTEAFF.